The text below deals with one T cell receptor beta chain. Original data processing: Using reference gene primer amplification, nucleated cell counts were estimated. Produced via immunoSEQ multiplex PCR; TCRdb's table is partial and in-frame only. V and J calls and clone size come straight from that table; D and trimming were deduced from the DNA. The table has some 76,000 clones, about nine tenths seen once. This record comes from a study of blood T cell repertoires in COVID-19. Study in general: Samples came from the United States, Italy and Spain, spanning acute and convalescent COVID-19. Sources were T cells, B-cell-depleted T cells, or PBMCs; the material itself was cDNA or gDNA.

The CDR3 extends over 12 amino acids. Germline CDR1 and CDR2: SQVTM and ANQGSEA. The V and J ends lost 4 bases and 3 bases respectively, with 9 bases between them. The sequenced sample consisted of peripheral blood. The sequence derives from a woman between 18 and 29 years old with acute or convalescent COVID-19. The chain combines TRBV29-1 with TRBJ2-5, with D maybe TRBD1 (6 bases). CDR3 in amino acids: CSVGTAKETQYF. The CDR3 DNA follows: TGCAGCGTTGGGACAGCTAAAGAGACCCAGTACTTC.